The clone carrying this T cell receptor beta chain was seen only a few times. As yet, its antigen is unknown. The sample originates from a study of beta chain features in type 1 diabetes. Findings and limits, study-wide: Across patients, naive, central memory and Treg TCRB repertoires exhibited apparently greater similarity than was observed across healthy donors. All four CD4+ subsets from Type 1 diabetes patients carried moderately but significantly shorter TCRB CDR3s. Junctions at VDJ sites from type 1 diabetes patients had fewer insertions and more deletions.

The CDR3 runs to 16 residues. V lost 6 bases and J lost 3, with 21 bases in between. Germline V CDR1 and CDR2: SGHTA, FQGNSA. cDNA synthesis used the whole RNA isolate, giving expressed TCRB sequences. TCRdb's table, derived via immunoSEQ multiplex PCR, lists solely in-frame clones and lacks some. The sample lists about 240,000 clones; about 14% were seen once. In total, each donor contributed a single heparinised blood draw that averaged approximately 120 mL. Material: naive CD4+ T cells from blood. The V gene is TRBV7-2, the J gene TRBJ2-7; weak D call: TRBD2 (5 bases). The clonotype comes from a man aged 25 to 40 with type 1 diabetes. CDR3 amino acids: CASSPHMGVISYEQYF. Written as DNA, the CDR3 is TGTGCCAGCAGTCCTCATATGGGAGTGATCAGCTACGAGCAGTACTTC.